The 2 T cell receptor beta chains below were found in one sample sequenced in a study of blood T cells in healthy people across ages. Primers used in a second PCR of roughly 6 to 12 cycles were a sample-barcoded 5' primer and a J-beta primer mix. TCRdb recomputed calls from the 5' RACE reads with MiXCR, one row per CDR3 protein. Of about 1 million distinct CDR3 sequences in the sample, 45% were seen once. Sequences were obtained from blood. These receptors all stem from a woman aged 55-70 years in good health.

This chain connects TRBV27 to TRBJ2-3; D may be TRBD2 (5 bases). CDR1 and CDR2 (germline): MNHEY, SMNVEV (reference sequence). V lost 6 bases and J 1 base, leaving 20 bases between the germline ends. The CDR3 is made up of 17 amino acids. The CDR3 DNA reads as TGTGCCAGCAGCCAACTTCGGGGTGCGTCAGGCACAGATACGCAGTATTTT. Its translation: CASSQLRGASGTDTQYF.

The V and J genes are TRBV7-8 and TRBJ2-5, with a possible D match to TRBD2 (5 bases). V shed 1 base and J shed 5 bases, with 11 bases lying between them. CDR3 length equals 14 residues. Germline V gives CDR1 SGHVS, CDR2 FQNEAQ. The CDR3 is CASSLVAPRETQYF. In DNA, the CDR3 is TGTGCCAGCAGCTTAGTAGCGCCGAGGGAGACCCAGTACTTC.